This T cell receptor beta chain was recorded in a study of shared clonotypes between healthy human individuals. Study-wide points: Memory subsets generally showed smaller estimated richness than naive subsets did. Some clonotypes were shared by all four sorted-subset donors, while others were not shared. The non-shared ones had lower generation probabilities than the shared ones.

Profiling relied on immunoSEQ multiplex PCR, and the TCRdb table lists in-frame clones only, not all of them. The repertoire holds some 240,000 clones, with about 69% as singletons. Concerning this clone: What it recognizes is unknown.

Sequences were obtained from memory CD4+ T cells sorted from blood. Subset: CD45RA-negative fraction. This clonotype was obtained from a man under 40 in good health.

The CDR3: CASSLIDTGELFF. The CDR3 DNA follows: TGTGCCAGCAGCTTAATCGACACCGGGGAGCTGTTTTTT. The rearrangement uses TRBV11-2 and TRBJ2-2, with unresolved D. Germline V lookup: CDR1 SGHAT, CDR2 FQNNGV. Trimming removed 2 bases from V and 3 bases from J, with 4 bases in between. The CDR3 is 13 residues long.